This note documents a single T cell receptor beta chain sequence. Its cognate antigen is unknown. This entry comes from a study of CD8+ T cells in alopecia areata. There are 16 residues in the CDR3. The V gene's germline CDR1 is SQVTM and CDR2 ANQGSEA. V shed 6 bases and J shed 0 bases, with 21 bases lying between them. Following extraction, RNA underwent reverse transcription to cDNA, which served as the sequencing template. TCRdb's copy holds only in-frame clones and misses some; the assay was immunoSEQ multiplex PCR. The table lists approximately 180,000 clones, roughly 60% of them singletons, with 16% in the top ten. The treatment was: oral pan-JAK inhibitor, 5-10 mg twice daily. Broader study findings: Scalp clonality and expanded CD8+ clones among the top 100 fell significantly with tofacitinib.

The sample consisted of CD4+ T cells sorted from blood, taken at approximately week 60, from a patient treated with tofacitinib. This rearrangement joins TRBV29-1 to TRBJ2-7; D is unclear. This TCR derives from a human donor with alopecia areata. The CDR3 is CSVTGAGRMGSYEQYF. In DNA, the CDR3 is TGCAGCGTGACCGGAGCTGGACGGATGGGCTCCTACGAGCAGTACTTC.